A selection of T cell receptor beta chains follows, all from one sample in a study of regulatory T cells in long-lasting Graves disease. TCRdb re-analysed the multiplex PCR reads in MiXCR, keeping a single row per CDR3 protein. The data contain roughly 500,000 distinct CDR3 sequences, 13% of them seen just once; the ten biggest clones take up roughly 10%. The same sample was also studied in work on T cells in Graves' hyperthyroidism and ophthalmopathy.

The sequencing here drew on peripheral blood mononuclear cells (PBMCs), taken at new diagnosis, from a patient treated with antithyroid drugs. The receptor source for this set is a man aged 25 to 40 with Graves disease. Each CDR3 is given with its conserved first and last residue. A D gene is named only where the DNA matches it firmly. Not every row has a clone size; where given, it reads once, few, many or a size class.

v_gene,d_gene,j_gene,abundance,CDR3nt,CDR3aa
TRBV30,-,TRBJ1-1,many,TGTGCCTGGAGTCGGGGCGAGGTAAACACTGAAGCTTTCTTT,CAWSRGEVNTEAFF
TRBV6-1,-,TRBJ1-5,few,TGTGCCAGCAGTCGTACCCCAGGGTACAATCAGCCCCAGCATTTT,CASSRTPGYNQPQHF
TRBV5-1,TRBD2,TRBJ2-2,many,TGCGCCAGCAGCTTGGTTGGGACTAGCGTTATCACCGGGGAGCTGTTTTTT,CASSLVGTSVITGELFF
TRBV9,TRBD2,TRBJ2-1,-,TGTGCCAGCAGCCTAGCGGGGGGGATGGATGAGCAGTTCTTC,CASSLAGGMDEQFF
TRBV6-1,TRBD1,TRBJ1-1,many,TGTGCCAGCAGTGAGGGGGACAGGAGTGTTGCTTTCTTT,CASSEGDRSVAFF
TRBV5-1,-,TRBJ2-2,many,TGCGCCAGCAGCTTGTCAAGGACCCTCACCGGGGAGCTGTTTTTT,CASSLSRTLTGELFF
TRBV24-1,TRBD2,TRBJ2-5,many,TGTGCCACCGCTACGGGAGGGGGAGAGACCCAGTACTTC,CATATGGGETQYF
TRBV12-3/TRBV12-4,TRBD2,TRBJ2-1,-,TGTGCCAGCAGTTCCGGGACTACCTTCCATTATGAGCAGTTCTTC,CASSSGTTFHYEQFF
TRBV12-3/TRBV12-4,-,TRBJ2-7,many,TGTGCCAGCAGTCTTGGGGGGGGCGGAATCTCCTACGAGCAGTACTTC,CASSLGGGGISYEQYF
TRBV5-1,-,TRBJ1-1,-,TGCGCCAGCAGCTTGGCCGGGGTCGTAACTGAAGCTTTCTTT,CASSLAGVVTEAFF
TRBV28,-,TRBJ2-6,-,TGTGCCGGCAGACCCGGACAGAGCTCTGGGGCCAACGTCCTGACTTTC,CAGRPGQSSGANVLTF
TRBV30,-,TRBJ1-1,many,TGTGCCTGGAGTGTACATGTAAACACTGAAGCTTTCTTT,CAWSVHVNTEAFF
TRBV5-4,TRBD1,TRBJ2-3,many,TGTGCCAGCAGCTTGAGACAGGGGGCCACAGATACGCAGTATTTT,CASSLRQGATDTQYF
TRBV12-3/TRBV12-4,-,TRBJ2-7,many,TGTGCCAGCACCCCCAGGGGAGGACTGTACGAGCAGTACTTC,CASTPRGGLYEQYF
TRBV6-2/TRBV6-3,-,TRBJ2-3,many,TGTGCCAGCAGGGAGCAACGGGCACTAACCACAGATACGCAGTATTTT,CASREQRALTTDTQYF
TRBV11-2,TRBD1,TRBJ2-7,many,TGTGCCAGCAGCTCCTACAGGGGGGACTACGAGCAGTACTTC,CASSSYRGDYEQYF
TRBV6-1,-,TRBJ2-7,few,TGTGCCAGCAGAGTTAAGACTATCCAAGGCTTC,CASRVKTIQGF
TRBV29-1,TRBD1,TRBJ1-3,-,TGCAGCGTCGGCACAGGGGCTGGAAACACCATATATTTT,CSVGTGAGNTIYF
TRBV7-8,TRBD1,TRBJ2-3,-,TGTGCCAGCAGCCCGCGAGCGGACAGGGGGAGGTATTTT,CASSPRADRGRYF
TRBV30,-,TRBJ1-2,many,TGTGCCTGGAGAGTAGGTACAGGGAGCTATGGCTACACCTTC,CAWRVGTGSYGYTF
TRBV6-1,-,TRBJ2-3,many,TGTGCCAGCAGGCCACAGGGTTCCACAGATACGCAGTATTTT,CASRPQGSTDTQYF
TRBV11-2,-,TRBJ2-6,many,TGTGCCAGCAGTTCTCGGCTTTCTGGGGCCAACGTCCTGACTTTC,CASSSRLSGANVLTF
TRBV30,TRBD1,TRBJ2-3,many,TGTGCCTGCTCAGACAGGGCAGATACGCAGTATTTT,CACSDRADTQYF
TRBV12-5,TRBD2,TRBJ2-1,many,TGTGCTAGTGGTTTGGTAAGCGGGGCCCCCTACAATGAGCAGTTCTTC,CASGLVSGAPYNEQFF
TRBV19,-,TRBJ1-1,-,TGTGCCAGTAGCCGGGCAGGGACAGAAGCTTTCTTT,CASSRAGTEAFF
TRBV6-1,TRBD2,TRBJ2-3,many,TGTGCCAGCAGTGGTAGCGGGGATACGCAGTATTTT,CASSGSGDTQYF
TRBV15,TRBD2,TRBJ2-5,few,TGTGCCACCAGCAGGGGGGGGGGGACTACTAGTACCCAGTACTTC,CATSRGGGTTSTQYF
TRBV5-1,-,TRBJ2-7,few,TGCGCCAGCAGCTTGCCAGCGGAAGAGCAGTACTTC,CASSLPAEEQYF
TRBV19,-,TRBJ1-5,-,TGTGCCAGTAAGGGCTTCACTGAACCGGGGCAGCCCCAGCATTTT,CASKGFTEPGQPQHF
TRBV7-2,TRBD2,TRBJ2-7,many,TGTGCCAGCAGCTTCACTAGCGGGTCCGCTTTCTACGAGCAGTACTTC,CASSFTSGSAFYEQYF
TRBV6-2/TRBV6-3,-,TRBJ1-3,many,TGTGCCAGCAGTACCTCAGGGGCAGGAAACACCATATATTTT,CASSTSGAGNTIYF
TRBV27,TRBD2,TRBJ2-2,-,TGTGCCAGCAGTTCTCGACTAGCGGGAGGGTATAACGGGGAGCTGTTTTTT,CASSSRLAGGYNGELFF